The 22 T cell receptor beta chains below come from one sample, sequenced in a study of vaccination and CD4 T cells after COVID-19. No cognate antigen is known for these TCRs. Once obtained from cultured CD4+ T cells, the DNA was sequenced using the Oncomine TCR Beta short-read assay. A single record per CDR3 protein comes from TCRdb applying MiXCR to the PCR reads. In the table there are around 20,000 distinct CDR3 sequences, about 61% of which are singletons. Stated treatment: roughly 10-day PBMC culture with coronavirus spike peptide pools or control peptides (ViraFEST assay). What was sequenced was CD4+ T cells from blood, cultured in vitro. The receptors stem from a human donor who had recovered from COVID-19.

V is TRBV19 and J is TRBJ1-5; D is undetermined. V was clipped by 7 bases and J by 0 bases, with 13 bases between them. CDR3 length: 15 residues. Germline CDR1 reads LNHDA; CDR2 reads SQIVND (reference sequence). The CDR3: CASNPTEYSNQPQHF. The CDR3 DNA reads as TGTGCCAGTAACCCGACGGAGTATAGCAATCAGCCCCAGCATTTT. Filled out from reference TRBV19 and TRBJ1-5, the complete variable domain reads DGGITQSPKYLFRKEGQNVTLSCEQNLNHDAMYWYRQDPGQGLRLIYYSQIVNDFQKGDIAEGYSVSREKKESFPLTVTSAQKNPTAFYLCASNPTEYSNQPQHFGDGTRLSIL.

V usage is TRBV6-2 or TRBV6-3 and J usage is TRBJ1-1, with TRBD1 as a possible D gene (6 bases). Germline V gene sequence: CDR1 MNHEY, CDR2 SVGEGT. The V gene lost 6 bases and the J gene lost 11 bases, with 19 bases spanning the gap. The CDR3 loop spans 13 amino acids. The CDR3 sequence: CASSQTGRSGAFF. For the CDR3, the DNA is TGTGCCAGCAGCCAAACAGGGCGGAGTGGGGCTTTCTTT.

The chain combines TRBV20-1 with TRBJ1-5; D might be TRBD1 (5 bases). Trimming stripped 8 bases from V and 2 bases from J, with 22 bases between. The CDR3 sequence is 16 residues long. Germline lookup yields CDR1 DFQATT and CDR2 SNEGSKA (reference sequence). The chain's CDR3 is CSTAPLGGRGNQPQHF. CDR3 DNA sequence: TGCAGTACAGCCCCCCTCGGGGGTCGGGGCAATCAGCCCCAGCATTTT.

The chain employs TRBV28 and TRBJ1-1, with a possible D match to TRBD1 (6 bases). From germline, CDR1 is MDHEN and CDR2 SYDVKM. This CDR3 has 13 amino acids. V was pared by 8 bases and J by 0 bases, with 10 bases between. CDR3 sequence: CASGGPLNTEAFF. Written as DNA, the CDR3 is TGTGCCAGCGGGGGGCCCTTGAACACTGAAGCTTTCTTT.

The genes are TRBV19 and TRBJ2-3; possible D gene TRBD1, 6 bases. The germline V gene encodes CDR1 LNHDA and CDR2 SQIVND (reference sequence). V lost 6 bases, J lost 5 bases, and 12 bases lay in between. The CDR3 is 13 amino acids. CDR3: CASRRARGDTQYF. The CDR3 nucleotides are TGTGCCAGTAGGAGGGCCAGGGGAGATACGCAGTATTTT.

This chain links TRBV20-1 with TRBJ2-1, with 9 bases fitting TRBD2. Germline CDR1 reads DFQATT; CDR2 reads SNEGSKA (reference sequence). J was trimmed by 2 bases and V by 7 bases; bases with no gene match: 3. The CDR3 is 13 residues long. The CDR3 nucleotides read TGCAGTGACGCGGGAGGGACCTACAATGAGCAGTTCTTC. Translation: CSDAGGTYNEQFF.

This clonotype has more than one count but fewer than ten. The chain recombines TRBV12-3 or TRBV12-4 with TRBJ1-5, with D unclear. The CDR3 runs to 14 residues. V was clipped by 3 bases and J by 3 bases, with 9 bases between them. Written as DNA, the CDR3 is TGTGCCAGCAGTTTCAGAGGCTACAATCAGCCCCAGCATTTT. Encoded protein: CASSFRGYNQPQHF.

This chain connects TRBV20-1 to TRBJ1-4; D unclear. CDR3 length: 17 residues. V was pared by 6 bases and J by 0 bases, with 20 bases between. Looked up from germline, CDR1 is DFQATT and CDR2 is SNEGSKA (reference sequence). Here the CDR3 DNA reads TGCAGTGCCCGAAGCCCGGAGGGTACATCAACTAATGAAAAACTGTTTTTT. As protein: CSARSPEGTSTNEKLFF.

The rearrangement uses TRBV28 and TRBJ2-3, with a tentative D call TRBD2 (5 bases). The CDR3 length is 12 residues. Trimming removed 6 bases at V and 10 bases at J, with 14 bases between. CDR1 and CDR2 (germline): MDHEN, SYDVKM. The CDR3 DNA is TGTGCCAGCAGCCCTCTAGCTCGGTCGCAGTATTTT. Amino acids: CASSPLARSQYF.

The chain recombines TRBV6-1 with TRBJ2-6; D may be TRBD1 (6 bases). The V end lost 8 bases, the J end lost 1 base, and 12 bases lay between the germline ends. Germline CDR1 MNHNS, CDR2 SASEGT. The CDR3 sequence is 15 residues long. The CDR3 DNA follows: TGTGCCAGCTCCAACCAGGGGTCTGGGGCCAACGTCCTGACTTTC. This gives the protein CASSNQGSGANVLTF.

The V call is TRBV6-5, the J call TRBJ2-3; no clear D. In germline, CDR1 is MNHEY, CDR2 SVGAGI. With 0 bases removed from V and 7 bases from J, the gap between germline ends came to 8 bases. The CDR3 is 13 residues long. The CDR3 nucleotides read TGTGCCAGCAGTTACTCCATGAAACATACGCAGTATTTT. Residues: CASSYSMKHTQYF.

This chain's CDR3 is CASSYASGSEQYF. In nucleotides, the CDR3 is TGTGCCAGCAGTTACGCTAGCGGCAGCGAGCAGTACTTC. V usage is TRBV6-2 or TRBV6-3 and J usage is TRBJ2-7, with 7 bases fitting TRBD2. Germline loops: CDR1 MNHEY, CDR2 SVGEGT. The CDR3 covers 13 residues. J gave up 6 bases and V 2 bases, and 4 bases lay outside the gene matches.

The V call is TRBV7-2, the J call TRBJ1-2; no clear D. CDR3 length: 13 amino acids. V dropped 2 bases and J dropped 2 bases, with 6 bases sitting between them. Germline values: CDR1 SGHTA, CDR2 FQGNSA. In DNA, the CDR3 is TGTGCCAGCAGCTTACCGGGGAACTATGGCTACACCTTC. It translates to CASSLPGNYGYTF.

This clonotype is classed as hyperexpanded (1% or more). The V gene is TRBV19, the J gene TRBJ1-5, with 8 bases that match TRBD1. CDR1 and CDR2 from the germline V gene are LNHDA and SQIVND (reference sequence). The CDR3 length is 14 residues. V trimming: 4 bases; J trimming: 8 bases; junction bases outside the gene matches: 7. The CDR3 DNA follows: TGTGCCAGTAGTACCTCAGGGGGCAGCAAGCCCCAGCATTTT. Translating it yields CASSTSGGSKPQHF.

This clonotype was found a few times. This chain uses TRBV7-9 with TRBJ1-2; D remains unclear. The germline V gene has CDR1 SEHNR and CDR2 FQNEAQ (reference sequence). Deletions cut 5 bases from V and 4 bases from J, with 11 bases between. There are 13 residues in the CDR3. In DNA form, the CDR3 reads TGTGCCAGCAGCGCCGTGGGGATCTATGGCTACACCTTC. This codes for CASSAVGIYGYTF.

This clonotype has just one count. The rearrangement joins TRBV9 to TRBJ2-7, with 7 positions matching TRBD2. Germline values: CDR1 SGDLS, CDR2 YYNGEE. Trimming at V came to 0 bases and at J to 8 bases, leaving 8 bases not matched to a gene. This CDR3 has 14 residues. CDR3 protein: CASSVGGREGQQYF. CDR3 nucleotides: TGTGCCAGCAGCGTAGGAGGGAGGGAGGGACAGCAGTACTTC.

There are a few counts of this clonotype. The V and J genes are TRBV24-1 and TRBJ2-7; a weak D match, TRBD2 (5 bases). This CDR3 comprises 13 residues. Trimming removed 4 bases at V and 6 bases at J, with 12 bases between. The germline V gene encodes CDR1 KGHDR and CDR2 SFDVKD. The CDR3 protein is CATSESVRAEQYF. The CDR3 DNA sequence: TGTGCCACCAGTGAATCGGTGCGGGCCGAGCAGTACTTC.

The chain combines TRBV11-2 with TRBJ2-7; 7 bases are shared with TRBD1. V was pared by 2 bases and J by 2 bases, with 6 bases of the junction left unmatched. CDR1 and CDR2 (germline): SGHAT, FQNNGV. The CDR3 spans 15 residues. CDR3 sequence (DNA): TGTGCCAGCAGCTTATGGACAGGCTCTACCTACGAGCAGTACTTC. Its translation is CASSLWTGSTYEQYF.

This clonotype was counted once. The genes are TRBV12-3 or TRBV12-4 and TRBJ2-6; D may be TRBD1 (5 bases). V lost 7 bases and J lost 2, with 12 bases in between. This CDR3 is 15 amino acids long. In DNA, the CDR3 is TGTGCCAGCACCGTCCCAGGGACTGGGGCCAACGTCCTGACTTTC. Residues: CASTVPGTGANVLTF.

The rearrangement joins TRBV10-1 to TRBJ2-3, with no clear D. CDR3 length: 11 amino acids. V was clipped by 5 bases and J by 6 bases, with 6 bases between them. CDR1 and CDR2 from the germline V gene are WNHNN and SYGVQD (reference sequence). The CDR3 here is CASSFRDTQYF. The DNA for the CDR3 is TGCGCCAGCAGTTTCCGGGATACGCAGTATTTT.

The V and J genes are TRBV15 and TRBJ2-2; 9 bases align to TRBD1. Germline loops: CDR1 LNHNV, CDR2 YYDKDF (reference sequence). V trimming: 5 bases; J trimming: 5 bases; junction bases outside the gene matches: 12. The CDR3 is 17 amino acids. Here the CDR3 DNA reads TGTGCCACCAGCGATCCACAGGGGGCGGGGAGAACCGGGGAGCTGTTTTTT. Its protein is CATSDPQGAGRTGELFF.

By frequency in the sample, this clonotype is medium-sized (0.01 to 0.1%). V is TRBV20-1 and J is TRBJ1-5; D ambiguous. Germline CDR1 reads DFQATT; CDR2 reads SNEGSKA (reference sequence). Between the trimmed V and J ends, which lost 6 bases and 2 bases, there was a span of 14 bases. The CDR3 spans 14 residues. CDR3 region: CSAEVGGGNQPQHF. The CDR3 region has the DNA TGCAGTGCAGAGGTGGGTGGCGGCAATCAGCCCCAGCATTTT.